A selection of T cell receptor beta chains follows, all from one sample in a study of Ad26.COV2.S vaccination and SARS-CoV-2 variants. Sequenced by immunoSEQ multiplex PCR; TCRdb stores in-frame clones only, minus some. The repertoire holds some 480,000 clones, with around 88% as singletons. The starting material was peripheral blood, obtained in a trial of Ad26.COV2.S vaccine versus placebo. All receptors come from a person between 18 and 59 years old who received the Ad26.COV2.S COVID-19 vaccine or a placebo. The CDR3 runs from the conserved cysteine through the conserved F or W. Each record gives: J gene, clone size, D gene, V gene, CDR3 DNA, CDR3 protein. A D gene is named only where the DNA matches it firmly. Only part of the rows carry a size: once, few, many, or a class if the clone is expanded.

TRBJ2-5 NA TRBD2 TRBV6-2/TRBV6-3 TGTGCCAGCAGCCACGACGTGAGCGGGGGTCAAGAGACCCAGTACTTC CASSHDVSGGQETQYF
TRBJ2-7 NA NA TRBV30 TGTGCCTGGAGTGTGGGGCTGAACTACGAGCAGTACTTC CAWSVGLNYEQYF
TRBJ2-1 NA TRBD2 TRBV28 TGTGCCAGCAGTTCCGGGGACCCTGGAGGGACTAGCGGGTTTAGCTCCTACAATGAGCAGTTCTTC CASSSGDPGGTSGFSSYNEQFF
TRBJ1-5 NA NA TRBV19 TGTGCCAGTAGTATAGGCCCAAGGGGGGCTGGCAATCAGCCCCAGCATTTT CASSIGPRGAGNQPQHF
TRBJ1-2 NA TRBD1 TRBV9 TGTGCCAGCAGCGAGGGGACAGGGCATGGCTACACCTTC CASSEGTGHGYTF
TRBJ1-1 once NA TRBV27 TGTGCCAGCTTCAGTTACGCAGGGAGGAACACTGAAGCTTTCTTT CASFSYAGRNTEAFF
TRBJ2-2 NA NA TRBV6-5 TGTGCCAGCAGTCTAAGCGGACTGAACACCGGGGAGCTGTTTTTT CASSLSGLNTGELFF
TRBJ2-2 NA TRBD1 TRBV10-3 TGTGCCATCAAACAACAGGGGGCCGGCACCGGGGAGCTGTTTTTT CAIKQQGAGTGELFF
TRBJ1-2 NA NA TRBV4-2 TGTGCCAGCAGCCAAGAAGTGGCTGGGAGGTATGGCTACACCTTC CASSQEVAGRYGYTF
TRBJ2-2 NA TRBD1 TRBV29-1 TGCAGCGTTGAATTAGGGACAGGGGTAATCGGGGAGCTGTTTTTT CSVELGTGVIGELFF
TRBJ1-2 NA NA TRBV27 TGTGCCAGCAGCGCGGGCTATGGCTACACCTTC CASSAGYGYTF
TRBJ1-2 NA NA TRBV5-4 TGTGCCAGCAGCTCCCCCGGTGGCAACTATGGCTACACCTTC CASSSPGGNYGYTF
TRBJ1-3 NA NA TRBV7-9 TGTGCCAGTCGGGGAGGGGCTGGAAACACCATATATTTT CASRGGAGNTIYF
TRBJ2-3 NA NA TRBV24-1 TGTACCACCAGTGAACGGCCAGATACGCAGTATTTT CTTSERPDTQYF
TRBJ2-5 NA TRBD2 TRBV5-1 TGCGCCAGCAGCTTGGCCTGGCGAGCGGGAGTTCGGACCCAGTACTTC CASSLAWRAGVRTQYF